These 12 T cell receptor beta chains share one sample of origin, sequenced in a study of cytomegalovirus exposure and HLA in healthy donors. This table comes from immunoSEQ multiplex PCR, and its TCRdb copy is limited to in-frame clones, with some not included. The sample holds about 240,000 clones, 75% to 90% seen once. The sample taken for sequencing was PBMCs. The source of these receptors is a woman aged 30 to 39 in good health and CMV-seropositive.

The CDR3 here is CASSSRTSSYTGELFF. As DNA, the CDR3 is TGTGCCAGCAGCTCACGGACTAGCAGTTACACCGGGGAGCTGTTTTTT. This sequence joins TRBV9 and TRBJ2-2, with 8 bases fitting TRBD2. Germline V gives CDR1 SGDLS, CDR2 YYNGEE. J lost 3 bases, V lost 4 bases, and 8 bases had no gene match. The CDR3 is 16 amino acids.

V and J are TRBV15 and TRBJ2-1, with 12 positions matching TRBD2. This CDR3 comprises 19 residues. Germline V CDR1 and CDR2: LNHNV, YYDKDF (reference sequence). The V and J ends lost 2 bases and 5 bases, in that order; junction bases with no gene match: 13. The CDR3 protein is CATSRRIPGTSGHHNEQFF. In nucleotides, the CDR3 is TGTGCCACCAGCAGAAGGATTCCCGGGACTAGCGGGCATCACAATGAGCAGTTCTTC.

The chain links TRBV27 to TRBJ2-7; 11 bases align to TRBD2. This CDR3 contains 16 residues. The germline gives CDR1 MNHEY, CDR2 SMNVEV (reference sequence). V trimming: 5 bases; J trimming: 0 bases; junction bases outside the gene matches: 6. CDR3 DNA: TGTGCCAGCAGTCCCCGGACTAGCGGGTTCTCCTACGAGCAGTACTTC. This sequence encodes CASSPRTSGFSYEQYF.

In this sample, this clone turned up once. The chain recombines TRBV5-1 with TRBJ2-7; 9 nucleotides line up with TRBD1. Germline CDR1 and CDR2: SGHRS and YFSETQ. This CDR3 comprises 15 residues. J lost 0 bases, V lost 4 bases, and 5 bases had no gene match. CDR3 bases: TGCGCCAGCAGCCGCGGGACAGGGAGCTCCTACGAGCAGTACTTC. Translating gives CASSRGTGSSYEQYF.

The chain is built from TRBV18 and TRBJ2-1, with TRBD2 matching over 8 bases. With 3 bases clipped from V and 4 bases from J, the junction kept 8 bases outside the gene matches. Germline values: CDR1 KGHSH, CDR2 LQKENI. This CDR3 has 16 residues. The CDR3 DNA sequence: TGTGCCAGCTCACCGGGCTCAGCGGGGGATTACAATGAGCAGTTCTTC. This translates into CASSPGSAGDYNEQFF.

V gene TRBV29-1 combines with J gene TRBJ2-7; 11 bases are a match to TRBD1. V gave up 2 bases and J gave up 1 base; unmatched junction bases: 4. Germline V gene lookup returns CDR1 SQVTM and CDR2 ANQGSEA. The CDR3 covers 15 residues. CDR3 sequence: CSVEKGQGESYEQYF. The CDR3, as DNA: TGCAGCGTTGAAAAGGGACAGGGGGAGTCCTACGAGCAGTACTTC.

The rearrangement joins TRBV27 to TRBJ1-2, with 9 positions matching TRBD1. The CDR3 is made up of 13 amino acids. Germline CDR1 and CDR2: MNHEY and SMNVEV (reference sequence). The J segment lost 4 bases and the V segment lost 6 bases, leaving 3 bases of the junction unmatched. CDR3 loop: CASRGTGFYGYTF. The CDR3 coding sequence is TGTGCCAGCAGGGGGACAGGGTTCTATGGCTACACCTTC.

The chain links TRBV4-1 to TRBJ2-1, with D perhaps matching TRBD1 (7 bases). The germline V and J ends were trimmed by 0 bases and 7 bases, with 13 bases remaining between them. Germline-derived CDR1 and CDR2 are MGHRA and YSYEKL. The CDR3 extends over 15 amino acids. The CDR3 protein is CASSQELEGANEQFF. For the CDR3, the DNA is TGCGCCAGCAGCCAAGAGTTGGAGGGGGCGAATGAGCAGTTCTTC.

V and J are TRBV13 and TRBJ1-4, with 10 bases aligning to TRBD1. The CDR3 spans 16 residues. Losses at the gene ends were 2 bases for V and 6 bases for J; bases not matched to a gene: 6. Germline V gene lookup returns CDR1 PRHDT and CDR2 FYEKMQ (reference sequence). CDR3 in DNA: TGTGCCAGCAGCTTAAGGGACAGGGGATCAGATGAAAAACTGTTTTTT. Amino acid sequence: CASSLRDRGSDEKLFF.

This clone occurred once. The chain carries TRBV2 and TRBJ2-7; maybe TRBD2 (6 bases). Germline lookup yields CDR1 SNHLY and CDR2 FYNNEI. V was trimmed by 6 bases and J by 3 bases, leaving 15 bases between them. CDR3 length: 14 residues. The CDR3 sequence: CASSGLNTHYEQYF. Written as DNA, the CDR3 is TGTGCCAGCAGCGGACTAAATACGCACTACGAGCAGTACTTC.

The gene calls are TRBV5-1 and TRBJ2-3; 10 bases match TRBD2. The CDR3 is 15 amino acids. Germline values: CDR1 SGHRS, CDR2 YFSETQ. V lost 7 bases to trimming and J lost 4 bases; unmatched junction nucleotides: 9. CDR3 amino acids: CASDLSSGGADTQYF. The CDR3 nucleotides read TGCGCCAGCGACCTATCTAGCGGGGGTGCAGATACGCAGTATTTT.

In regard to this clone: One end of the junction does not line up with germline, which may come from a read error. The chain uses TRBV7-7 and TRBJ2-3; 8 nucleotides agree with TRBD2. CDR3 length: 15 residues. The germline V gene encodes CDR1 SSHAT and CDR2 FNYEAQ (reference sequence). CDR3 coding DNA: TGTGCTAGCAGCTTTGGGCTAGCGGGTACAGATACGCAGTATTTT. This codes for CASSFGLAGTDTQYF.